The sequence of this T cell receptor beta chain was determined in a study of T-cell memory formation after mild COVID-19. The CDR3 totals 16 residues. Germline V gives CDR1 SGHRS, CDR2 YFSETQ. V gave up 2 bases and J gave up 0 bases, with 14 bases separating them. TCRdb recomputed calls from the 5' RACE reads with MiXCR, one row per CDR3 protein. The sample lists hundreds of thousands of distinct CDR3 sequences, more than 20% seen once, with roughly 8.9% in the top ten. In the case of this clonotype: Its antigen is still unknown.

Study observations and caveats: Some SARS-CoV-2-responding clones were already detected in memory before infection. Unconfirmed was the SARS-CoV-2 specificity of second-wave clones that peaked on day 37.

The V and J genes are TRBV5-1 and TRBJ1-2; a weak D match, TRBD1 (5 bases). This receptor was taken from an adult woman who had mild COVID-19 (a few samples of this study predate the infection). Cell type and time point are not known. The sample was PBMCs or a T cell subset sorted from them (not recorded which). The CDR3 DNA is TGCGCCAGCAGCTTAGGGGCAGGAAGAACTAACTATGGCTACACCTTC. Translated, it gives CASSLGAGRTNYGYTF.